This TCR beta chain was found in a study of shared clonotypes between healthy human individuals. Study-wide results and limits: Clonotype sharing among the donors was expected to vary with sequencing depth.

Points on this clone: What it recognizes is unknown.

Germline CDR1 is SEHNR and CDR2 is FQNEAQ (reference sequence). The CDR3 is 14 residues long. The V end was cut by 0 bases, the J end by 7 bases, with 10 bases between. This table comes from immunoSEQ multiplex PCR, and its TCRdb copy is limited to in-frame clones, with some not included. The table includes some 2,100,000 clones, 90% to 97% detected once. The source material was naive CD4+ T cells sorted from blood. Documented subset: CD45RA+ positively selected. J is TRBJ1-5 and V is TRBV7-9; D is unresolved. This TCR was sampled from a man aged 18 to 30 in good health. The CDR3 DNA is TGTGCCAGCAGCTTAGCCCTTCCCGGGCAGCCCCAGCATTTT. Protein sequence: CASSLALPGQPQHF.